Below are 3 T cell receptor beta chains sequenced from a single sample in a study of T cells in Graves' hyperthyroidism and ophthalmopathy. Amplified TCR beta CDR3 regions derived from RNA transcripts. The HTBI primer set served for first-round RT-PCR of the TCR CDR3. TCRdb used MiXCR to reprocess the multiplex PCR reads, holding one entry per CDR3 protein. The repertoire has around 600,000 distinct CDR3 sequences, about 14% of them found once; the top ten carry approximately 12%. Specimen: blood. The receptors come from a woman aged 50 to 65 with Graves' ophthalmopathy.

The sample holds a few counts of this clonotype. The gene calls are TRBV9 and TRBJ2-5; possible D gene TRBD2, 5 bases. CDR1 is SGDLS and CDR2 is YYNGEE in the germline V gene. V was clipped by 0 bases and J by 6 bases, with 12 bases between them. The length of the CDR3 is 14 residues. The DNA for the CDR3 is TGTGCCAGCAGCGTAGATTCTAGCAGGAAGACCCAGTACTTC. This gives the protein CASSVDSSRKTQYF.

The chain links TRBV7-9 to TRBJ1-4; no reliable D call. Germline V gene sequence: CDR1 SEHNR, CDR2 FQNEAQ (reference sequence). This CDR3 region has 15 residues. Trimming cost V 1 base and J 8 bases, with 14 bases left between them. The DNA of the CDR3 is TGTGCCAGCAGCTTAGTTTCGCCCCAACTCGAAAAACTGTTTTTT. This sequence encodes CASSLVSPQLEKLFF.

This clonotype has a count of ten or more. The V and J genes are TRBV18 and TRBJ2-7; no clear D. Germline values: CDR1 KGHSH, CDR2 LQKENI. Between the trimmed V and J ends, which lost 3 bases and 7 bases, there was a span of 13 bases. The CDR3 consists of 13 residues. The CDR3 spells CASSPVEWGEQYF. CDR3 coding DNA: TGTGCCAGCTCACCGGTCGAATGGGGAGAGCAGTACTTC.